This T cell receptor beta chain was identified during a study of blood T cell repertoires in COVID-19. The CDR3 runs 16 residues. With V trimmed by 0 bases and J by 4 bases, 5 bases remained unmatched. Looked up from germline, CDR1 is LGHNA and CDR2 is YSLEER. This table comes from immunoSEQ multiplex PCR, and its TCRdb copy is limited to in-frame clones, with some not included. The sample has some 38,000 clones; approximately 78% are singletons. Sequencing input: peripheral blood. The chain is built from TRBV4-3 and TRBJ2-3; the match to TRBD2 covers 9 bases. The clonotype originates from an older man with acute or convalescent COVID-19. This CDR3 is CASSQETGLASDTQYF. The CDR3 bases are TGCGCCAGCAGCCAAGAAACGGGACTAGCTTCAGATACGCAGTATTTT.